This TCR beta chain comes out of a study of cytomegalovirus exposure and HLA in healthy donors. Points from the study as a whole: Associated with HLA alleles at 0.05 false discovery rate in a later analysis were 16,951 TCR beta sequences. For presence/absence analyses, sequencing depth was assumed to be roughly uniform across donors. Altogether, 160 or so TCR beta chains were recorded as cytomegalovirus-associated.

Germline CDR1 MNHEY, CDR2 SMNVEV (reference sequence). The CDR3 totals 13 residues. Trimming removed 3 bases from V and 3 bases from J, with 8 bases in between. On this clone: Antigen: not known. This specimen includes other DNA sequences encoding the same CDR3.

PCR amplification relied on 60 Vbeta primers (plus 13 Jbeta primers). Assay used: immunoSEQ multiplex PCR; TCRdb lists only in-frame clones, some missing. This sample has under 200,000 clones, with 77% found just once. The sequence was collected from a woman between 35 and 50 years old in good health and CMV-seropositive. The chain combines TRBV27 with TRBJ1-1, with a weak D call TRBD1 (5 bases). Sample: PBMCs. Here the CDR3 DNA reads TGTGCCAGCAGTTTGGGGGGGGACACTGAAGCTTTCTTT. Translation: CASSLGGDTEAFF.